This T cell receptor beta chain appears in the sequencing data of a study of T cells after yellow fever vaccination. There are many counts of this clonotype. This CDR3 region has 14 residues. The J segment lost 7 bases and the V segment lost 4 bases, leaving 5 bases of the junction unmatched. Germline V gene lookup returns CDR1 SGHVS and CDR2 FNYEAQ. TCRdb reprocessed the 5' RACE reads via MiXCR and lists one record per CDR3 protein. There are approximately 70,000 distinct CDR3 sequences in the sample; approximately 7% occur only once, and 35% to 40% lies in the top ten. This TCR came from a man between 18 and 29 years old who received the YFV17D yellow fever vaccine. The gene calls are TRBV7-6 and TRBJ1-4, with 8 positions matching TRBD1. This specimen was CD8+ T cells sorted from PBMCs, taken about 49 days after the first yellow fever vaccination. In DNA, the CDR3 is TGTGCCAGCAGCTCCGGGACAGGTTTTGAAAAACTGTTTTTT. Its protein is CASSSGTGFEKLFF.